Below, one TCR beta chain is given with its context. The antigen remains unidentified. The record originates from a study of shared clonotypes between healthy human individuals. Study-level findings and limits: Unshared clonotypes carried lower generation probabilities than those common to all four donors.

Sequenced by immunoSEQ multiplex PCR; TCRdb stores in-frame clones only, minus some. The sample includes approximately 840,000 clones, about 96% of them seen just once. The CDR3 runs 18 residues. The ends were cut back, 1 base at V and 0 bases at J, with 16 bases in the middle. CDR1 SGHVS and CDR2 FNYEAQ come from the germline V gene. Naive CD8 cells, CD45RO-negative and positively selected for CCR7, excluded terminally differentiated effector memory CD45RA+ cells. Participating donors were healthy, HIV-negative adults free of recent acute infections or vaccinations. The source of this sequence is a man aged 25-40 years in good health. Sequenced: naive CD8+ T cells sorted from blood. The chain recombines TRBV7-6 with TRBJ2-1; D remains unclear. The CDR3 DNA follows: TGTGCCAGCAGCTTAGTCGTTGCGGAGACCAGCTCCTACAATGAGCAGTTCTTC. Translating gives CASSLVVAETSSYNEQFF. The full variable domain, its missing parts supplied by reference TRBV7-6 and TRBJ2-1, is GAGVSQSPRYKVTKRGQDVALRCDPISGHVSLYWYRQALGQGPEFLTYFNYEAQQDKSGLPNDRFSAERPEGSISTLTIQRTEQRDSAMYRCASSLVVAETSSYNEQFFGPGTRLTVL.